This is a list of T cell receptor beta chains from one sample in a study of shared clonotypes between healthy human individuals. Repertoires were generated with immunoSEQ multiplex PCR, while TCRdb's copy carries only in-frame clones and drops some. The sample carries about half a million clones, more than 65% recorded once. Sequences were obtained from PBMCs. These receptors all stem from a woman aged 40 to 50 in good health. Some clones in this sample may be carry-over from other donors' samples. Each CDR3 is given with its conserved first and last residue. A D gene is named only where the DNA matches it firmly. Size tells how often a clone was seen (once, few, many) or the class of an expanded clone, and some rows leave it out.

j_call | d_call | clone_size | v_call | cdr3_nt | cdr3_aa
TRBJ2-2 | TRBD2 | NA | TRBV9 | TGTGCCAGCAGCGTTGGACTAGCGGGAGTAAACACCGGGGAGCTGTTTTTT | CASSVGLAGVNTGELFF
TRBJ2-2 | TRBD2 | few | TRBV11-1 | TGTGCCAGCAGCTTGGGGGGAGAAAAGGGAGGGCCGAGCACCGGGGAGCTGTTTTTT | CASSLGGEKGGPSTGELFF
TRBJ2-2 | NA | NA | TRBV5-1 | TGCGCCAGCAGATTACAGGGAGTTGACGGGGAGCTGTTTTTT | CASRLQGVDGELFF
TRBJ2-5 | NA | NA | TRBV2 | TGTGCCAGTCAAGGGGCGACCGAAGGGACCCAGTACTTC | CASQGATEGTQYF
TRBJ2-4 | NA | NA | TRBV19 | TGTGCCAGTCGGGGCAGGACGACTAAGCGAGTTGAGTACATTCAGTACTTC | CASRGRTTKRVEYIQYF
TRBJ2-5 | NA | NA | TRBV19 | TGTGCCAGTAGTATGGGTTTTGGGGAAGAGACCCAGTACTTC | CASSMGFGEETQYF
TRBJ1-1 | NA | NA | TRBV7-2 | TGTGCCAGCAGCTTAGATCAAATGAACACTGAAGCTTTCTTT | CASSLDQMNTEAFF
TRBJ2-3 | TRBD2 | NA | TRBV9 | TGTGCCAGCAGCCGACTAGCTGATATGAGAGATACGCAGTATTTT | CASSRLADMRDTQYF
TRBJ2-3 | NA | NA | TRBV27 | TGTGCCAGCAGTTCGTTCCGGGCCTCGATGGAGTATACGCAGTATTTT | CASSSFRASMEYTQYF
TRBJ2-2 | TRBD1 | NA | TRBV6-1 | TGTGCCAGCAGTGAAAGGACAGGGGGAGGCGGGGAGCTGTTTTTT | CASSERTGGGGELFF
TRBJ1-2 | NA | NA | TRBV4-1 | TGCGCCAGCAGCCTGACCGGGACGGCAGACTATGGCTACACCTTC | CASSLTGTADYGYTF
TRBJ2-1 | NA | NA | TRBV7-2 | TGTGCCAGCCGGAACCCCCCGGTGTCCCAGTTCTTC | CASRNPPVSQFF
TRBJ1-4 | NA | NA | TRBV5-1 | TGCGCCAGCAGCCCGAGCGGGAGGGATGAAAAACTGTTTTTT | CASSPSGRDEKLFF
TRBJ2-1 | NA | NA | TRBV20-1 | TGCAGTGTGCTATTGGTTGAGCAGTTCTTC | CSVLLVEQFF
TRBJ1-5 | TRBD1 | NA | TRBV28 | TGTGCCAGCAGTCCCAGGGACAGGGCCATCCAGCATTTT | CASSPRDRAIQHF
TRBJ2-1 | TRBD1 | NA | TRBV5-1 | TGCGCCAGCAGCCAGGGACAGGGGTTGAATGAGCAGTTCTTC | CASSQGQGLNEQFF
TRBJ2-2 | NA | NA | TRBV25-1 | TGTGCCAGCAGTGAATTTGGAACGGAGGACACCGGGGAGCTGTTTTTT | CASSEFGTEDTGELFF
TRBJ1-4 | NA | NA | TRBV9 | TGTGCCAGCAGCGTAGCAGGAGGTACCGCAACTAATGAAAAACTGTTTTTT | CASSVAGGTATNEKLFF
TRBJ1-4 | TRBD1 | NA | TRBV29-1 | TGCAGCGCGGGACAGGGATATGAAAAACTGTTTTTT | CSAGQGYEKLFF
TRBJ1-1 | NA | NA | TRBV18 | TGTGCCAGCTCACCAGGAGGAATGAACACTGAAGCTTTCTTT | CASSPGGMNTEAFF
TRBJ1-2 | NA | NA | TRBV5-6 | TGTGTAAGCAGCTACGAGCGGACAGACCACTATGGCTACACCTTC | CVSSYERTDHYGYTF
TRBJ2-7 | TRBD1 | NA | TRBV28 | TGTGCCAGCAGTCCTGCATCCGGGACAGTATCCTACGAGCAGTACTTC | CASSPASGTVSYEQYF
TRBJ2-7 | TRBD1 | NA | TRBV13 | TGTGCCAGCAGCCCTACCCTACAACAGGGGGGATCCTACGAGCAGTACTTC | CASSPTLQQGGSYEQYF
TRBJ2-5 | TRBD1 | NA | TRBV2 | TGTGCCAGCACCCCAAGTCGGACAGGGGGCGGCCTGGAGACCCAGTACTTC | CASTPSRTGGGLETQYF
TRBJ2-2 | TRBD1 | NA | TRBV6-5 | TGTGCCAGCAGGCGGACAGGACACACCGGGGAGCTGTTTTTT | CASRRTGHTGELFF
TRBJ2-7 | NA | NA | TRBV7-6 | TGTGCCAGCAGCTTTCTCGGGGACACCTCCTACGAGCAGTACTTC | CASSFLGDTSYEQYF
TRBJ1-5 | TRBD1 | NA | TRBV6-6 | TGTGCCAGCAGCCTAGGACAGGTCGGCAATCAGCCCCAGCATTTT | CASSLGQVGNQPQHF
TRBJ2-7 | TRBD1 | NA | TRBV19 | TGTGCCAGTAGCCACGGGACAGGGGGCACCTACGAGCAGTACTTC | CASSHGTGGTYEQYF
TRBJ1-5 | NA | NA | TRBV29-1 | TGCAGCGTTGGGTTCAGGGTGGATCAGCCCCAGCATTTT | CSVGFRVDQPQHF
TRBJ2-1 | NA | NA | TRBV9 | TGTGCCAGCAGCCCCTCCCCGCACAATGAGCAGTTCTTC | CASSPSPHNEQFF
TRBJ1-2 | TRBD1 | NA | TRBV5-4 | TGTGCCAGCAGCCCCGACAGGGGTACGTATGGCTACACCTTC | CASSPDRGTYGYTF
TRBJ1-1 | NA | NA | TRBV2 | TGTGCCAGCAGTGAGAGGACAGCCTACACTGAAGCTTTCTTT | CASSERTAYTEAFF
TRBJ1-4 | TRBD1 | NA | TRBV15 | TGTGCCACCAGCAGAGACCGGACAGGGAATGAAAAACTGTTTTTT | CATSRDRTGNEKLFF
TRBJ2-5 | NA | NA | TRBV7-2 | TGTGCCAGCAGCGTAACTGGAGCGGAGACCCAGTACTTC | CASSVTGAETQYF
TRBJ2-1 | TRBD2 | NA | TRBV29-1 | TGCAGCGCTAGCGGGAGGGGGGGCAATGAGCAGTTCTTC | CSASGRGGNEQFF
TRBJ2-2 | NA | NA | TRBV5-5 | TGTGCCAGCAGCCCCCCGCACTTGGGTACCGGGGAGCTGTTTTTT | CASSPPHLGTGELFF
TRBJ2-1 | TRBD2 | NA | TRBV5-5 | TGTGCCAGCAGCAAGGGACTAGCGGGAGGAACAGAGCAGTTCTTC | CASSKGLAGGTEQFF
TRBJ1-1 | NA | NA | TRBV6-5 | TGTGCCAGCAGCCGCGGGGGGCACACTGAAGCTTTCTTT | CASSRGGHTEAFF
TRBJ2-5 | TRBD2 | once | TRBV5-1 | TGCGCCAGCAGCACCCTACTAGCGGGAGAGGGAGAGACCCAGTACTTC | CASSTLLAGEGETQYF